The clone carrying this T cell receptor beta chain was detected a few times. Trimming took 3 bases from V and 9 from J; bases not matched to a gene: 9. The length of the CDR3 is 16 residues. This sample was taken from a study of T-cell reconstitution after alpha-beta-depleted transplantation in children. This sample's TCRbeta library carried unique molecular identifier barcodes. TCRdb re-analysed the PCR reads in MiXCR, keeping a single row per CDR3 protein. The data show some 490,000 distinct CDR3 sequences, around 12% seen once. The clonotype comes from a human donor who donated a stem cell graft to a child with combined immunodeficiency. Sequences were derived from PBMCs from the stem cell graft donor, sampled from the stem cell graft. This chain links TRBV12-3 or TRBV12-4 with TRBJ2-1; TRBD2 agrees at 12 bases. The CDR3, as DNA: TGTGCCAGCAGTTTTCTAGCGGGAGGGCCGGTGGGTGAGCAGTTCTTC. Protein sequence: CASSFLAGGPVGEQFF.